This entry lists 9 T cell receptor beta chains sequenced from one sample in a study of T cells after yellow fever vaccination (dated by TCRdb to the late 2010s). The library was prepared using 5' RACE. For sequencing, an Illumina HiSeq 2500 was employed. In-frame beta chains were kept once TCRdb had trimmed the public reads at Q25 with fastp and called clones with MiXCR. One record per CDR3 amino acid sequence lists the most common genes and DNA. In this sample the table shows hundreds of thousands of distinct CDR3 sequences, roughly 12% of which occur a single time. The ten largest account for about 14% of the sample. This sample's treatment or condition label indicates: live attenuated yellow fever vaccine strain. The source was PBMCs, collected on the day of the yellow fever booster vaccination. The receptor set was obtained from a young man who received the YFV17D yellow fever vaccine.

This clonotype was seen only a few times. The gene calls are TRBV19 and TRBJ2-1; TRBD2 might be the D (5 bases). Trimming stripped 7 bases from V and 4 bases from J, with 17 bases between. The CDR3 extends over 15 amino acids. The germline gives CDR1 LNHDA, CDR2 SQIVND (reference sequence). CDR3 DNA: TGTGCCAGTACCCCCGGACTGGATGAATACAATGAGCAGTTCTTC. It yields the protein CASTPGLDEYNEQFF.

This chain joins TRBV20-1 and TRBJ2-1; the D gene is possibly TRBD1 (6 bases). Trimming shortened V by 6 bases and J by 4 bases, and 25 bases separated the two germline ends. The length of the CDR3 is 17 residues. The germline V gene encodes CDR1 DFQATT and CDR2 SNEGSKA (reference sequence). CDR3 nucleotide sequence: TGCAGTGCCGCCCCAGGGACACCGGCTGTTAAGTACAATGAGCAGTTCTTC. This encodes CSAAPGTPAVKYNEQFF.

A few counts support this clonotype. This sequence joins TRBV29-1 and TRBJ1-2; D ambiguous. Deletions cut 8 bases from V and 4 bases from J, with 17 bases between. This CDR3 spans 13 amino acids. Germline lookup yields CDR1 SQVTM and CDR2 ANQGSEA. The CDR3, as DNA: TGCAGCCTCAGGACGGAGGGTTCCTATGGCTACACCTTC. This encodes CSLRTEGSYGYTF.

This clonotype was counted only a few times. This sequence joins TRBV28 and TRBJ2-1, with D possibly TRBD1 on 5 matching bases. The germline V and J ends were trimmed by 9 bases and 6 bases, with 12 bases remaining between them. Germline-derived CDR1 and CDR2 are MDHEN and SYDVKM. The CDR3 has 12 residues. CDR3 residues: CASLTELNEQFF. In DNA, the CDR3 is TGTGCCAGTTTGACAGAACTCAATGAGCAGTTCTTC.

The table lists this clonotype with a few counts. The chain combines TRBV29-1 with TRBJ1-2; D possibly corresponds to TRBD1 (5 bases). The CDR3 is made up of 10 amino acids. V lost 4 bases to trimming and J lost 6 bases, with 6 bases between them. Germline CDR1 and CDR2: SQVTM and ANQGSEA. CDR3 sequence: CSVGGDGYTF. CDR3 DNA: TGCAGCGTTGGGGGGGATGGCTACACCTTC.

The chain uses TRBV20-1 and TRBJ2-1; 13 bases line up with TRBD2. After removal of 5 bases from V and 7 bases from J, the junction contained 8 bases not matched to a gene. In germline, CDR1 is DFQATT, CDR2 SNEGSKA (reference sequence). The CDR3 is 15 amino acids. CDR3 coding DNA: TGCAGTGCTGCCAAACTAGCGGGAGGGCCGAATGAGCAGTTCTTC. This translates into CSAAKLAGGPNEQFF.

This clonotype has only a few counts. The chain uses TRBV20-1 and TRBJ2-3, with 11 bases fitting TRBD2. The germline gives CDR1 DFQATT, CDR2 SNEGSKA (reference sequence). Trimming took 1 base from V and 6 from J; bases not matched to a gene: 18. The CDR3 sequence is 19 residues long. CDR3 protein: CSARGRGTSGPSMADTQYF. DNA for the CDR3: TGCAGTGCTAGAGGGCGGGGGACTAGCGGACCCTCGATGGCGGATACGCAGTATTTT.

This clonotype was picked up a small number of times. The chain recombines TRBV12-5 with TRBJ2-3, with TRBD1 as a possible D gene (5 bases). The V end was cut by 4 bases, the J end by 5 bases, with 10 bases between. The CDR3 has 13 residues. Germline CDR1 and CDR2: LGHNT and FRNRAP. CDR3 DNA sequence: TGTGCTAGTGGTTCATCAGGGTTAGATACGCAGTATTTT. This gives the protein CASGSSGLDTQYF. Complete variable domain (other parts from reference TRBV12-5 and TRBJ2-3): DARVTQTPRHKVTEMGQEVTMRCQPILGHNTVFWYRQTMMQGLELLAYFRNRAPLDDSGMPKDRFSAEMPDATLATLKIQPSEPRDSAVYFCASGSSGLDTQYFGPGTRLTVL.

The chain is built from TRBV7-2 and TRBJ2-5; 8 bases are a match to TRBD1. The CDR3 runs to 20 residues. J lost 0 bases, V lost 0 bases, and 15 bases had no gene match. The germline V gene has CDR1 SGHTA and CDR2 FQGNSA. CDR3 coding DNA: TGTGCCAGCAGCTTAGCGTTTTCCAGGGGGCTTACAATATACCAAGAGACCCAGTACTTC. Translated, it gives CASSLAFSRGLTIYQETQYF.